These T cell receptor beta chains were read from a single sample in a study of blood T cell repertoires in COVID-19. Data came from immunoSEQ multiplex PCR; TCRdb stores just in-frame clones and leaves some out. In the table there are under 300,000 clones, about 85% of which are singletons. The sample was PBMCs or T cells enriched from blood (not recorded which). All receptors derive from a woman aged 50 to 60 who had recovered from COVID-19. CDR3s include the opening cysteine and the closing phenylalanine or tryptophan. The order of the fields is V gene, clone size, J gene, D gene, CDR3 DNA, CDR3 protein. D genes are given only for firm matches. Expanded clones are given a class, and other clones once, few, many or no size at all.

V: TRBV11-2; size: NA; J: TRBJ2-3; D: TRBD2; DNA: TGTGCCAGCAGCTTAGCGGGAGGCGAAGATACGCAGTATTTT; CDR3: CASSLAGGEDTQYF
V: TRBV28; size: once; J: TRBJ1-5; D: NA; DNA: TGTGCCAGCAGTTCCTACCTTAATCAGCCCCAGCATTTT; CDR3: CASSSYLNQPQHF
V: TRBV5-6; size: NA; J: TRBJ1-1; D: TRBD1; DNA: TGTGCCAGCAGCTTACGGACAGGGATGAACACTGAAGCTTTCTTT; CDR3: CASSLRTGMNTEAFF
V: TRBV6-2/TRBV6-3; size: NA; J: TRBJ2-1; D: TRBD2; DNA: TGTGCCAGCAGCGGCGTAGCGGGAGAGACATACAATGAGCAGTTCTTC; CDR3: CASSGVAGETYNEQFF
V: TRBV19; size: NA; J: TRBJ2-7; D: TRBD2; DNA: TGTGCCAGTAGTATCACTAGCGGGAGACTAAGTGGCGAGCAGTACTTC; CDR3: CASSITSGRLSGEQYF
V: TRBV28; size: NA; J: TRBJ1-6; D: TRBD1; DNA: TGTGCCAGCAGTTTGCGAGGACAGGGTAGTTCACCCCTCCACTTT; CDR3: CASSLRGQGSSPLHF
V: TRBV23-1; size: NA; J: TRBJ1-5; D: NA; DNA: TGCGCCAGCCCCTGCGGAATCAATCAGCCCCAGCATTTT; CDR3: CASPCGINQPQHF
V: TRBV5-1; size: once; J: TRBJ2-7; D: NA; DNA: TGCGCCAGCAGCTTGGGATCAGGGGAGTCCGAGCAGTACTTC; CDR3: CASSLGSGESEQYF
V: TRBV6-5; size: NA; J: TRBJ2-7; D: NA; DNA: TGTGCCAGCAGTTACTATGCATCCCAGTCGTGGGAGCAGTACTTC; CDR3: CASSYYASQSWEQYF
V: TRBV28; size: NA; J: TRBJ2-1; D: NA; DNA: TGTGCCAGCAGTTTTCAGGATGAGCAGTTCTTC; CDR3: CASSFQDEQFF
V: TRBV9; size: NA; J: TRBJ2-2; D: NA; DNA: TGTGCCAGCGGTTCGTTCGGGGGGCGGGACACCGGGGAGCTGTTTTTT; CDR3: CASGSFGGRDTGELFF
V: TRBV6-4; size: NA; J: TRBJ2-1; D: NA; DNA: TGTGCCAGCAGTGACTCGGGCAGGGGAAATCACAATGAGCAGTTCTTC; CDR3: CASSDSGRGNHNEQFF
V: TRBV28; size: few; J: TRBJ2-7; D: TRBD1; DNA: TGTGCCAGCAGTCCAGGACAGGCCCTCTCCTACGAGCAGTACTTC; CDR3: CASSPGQALSYEQYF
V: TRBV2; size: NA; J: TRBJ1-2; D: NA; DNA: TGTGCCAGCGGCCGGGGGGCCAACTATGGCTACACCTTC; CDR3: CASGRGANYGYTF
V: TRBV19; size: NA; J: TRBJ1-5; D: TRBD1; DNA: TGTGCCAGTAGCCGGGACAGGGGCGCGAATCAGCCCCAGCATTTT; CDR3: CASSRDRGANQPQHF
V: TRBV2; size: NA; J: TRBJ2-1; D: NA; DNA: TGTGCCAGCAGGGCGACTAGGTCCAATGAGCAGTTCTTC; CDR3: CASRATRSNEQFF
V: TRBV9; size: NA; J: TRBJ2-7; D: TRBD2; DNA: TGTGCCAGCAGCTATAGCGGGACCCCCTACGAGCAGTACTTC; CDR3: CASSYSGTPYEQYF
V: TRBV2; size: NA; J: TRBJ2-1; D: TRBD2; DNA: TGTGCCAGCACCTGGACTAGCGGGAGGGAGAAAAGGTTCTTC; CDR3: CASTWTSGREKRFF
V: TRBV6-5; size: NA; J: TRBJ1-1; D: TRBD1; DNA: TGTGCCAGCACCGGGACAGGGGACGACACTGAAGCTTTCTTT; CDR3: CASTGTGDDTEAFF
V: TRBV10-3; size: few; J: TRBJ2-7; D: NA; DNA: TGTGCCAGTGGATTGGAGGGAGGCGAGCAGTACTTC; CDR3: CASGLEGGEQYF
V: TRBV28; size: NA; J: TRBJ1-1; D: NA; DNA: TGTGCCAGCGGGGGGGAGGTTGTTGGTCTCGCGTCAGAAGCTTTCTTT; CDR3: CASGGEVVGLASEAFF
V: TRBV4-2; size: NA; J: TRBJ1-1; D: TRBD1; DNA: TGTGCCAGCAGCCAGACAGGGGGCCTCGACGCTTTCTTT; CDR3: CASSQTGGLDAFF
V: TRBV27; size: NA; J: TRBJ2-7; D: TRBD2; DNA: TGTGCCAGCAGTTTGCGGCGGCCGGGACTAGGCTACGAGCAGTACTTC; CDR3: CASSLRRPGLGYEQYF
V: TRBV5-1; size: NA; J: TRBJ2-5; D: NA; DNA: TGCGCCAGCAGCCAGGAGGGGGCGGAGGAGACCCAGTACTTC; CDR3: CASSQEGAEETQYF
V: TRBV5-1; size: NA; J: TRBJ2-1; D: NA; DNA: TGCGCCAGCAGCTTGACCCCAGGGGCCTACAATGAGCAGTTCTTC; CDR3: CASSLTPGAYNEQFF
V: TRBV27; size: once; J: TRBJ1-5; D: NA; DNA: TGTGCCAGCAGTTTATACGGGGAGGGGGGCGCCAGGCAGCCCCAGCATTTT; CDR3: CASSLYGEGGARQPQHF
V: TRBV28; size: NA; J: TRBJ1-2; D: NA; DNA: TGTGCCAGCAGTTTTTCTGGGGCGCGGGGCTACACCTTC; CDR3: CASSFSGARGYTF
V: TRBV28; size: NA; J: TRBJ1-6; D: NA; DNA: TGTGCCAGCAGTTGGCAGGCCTATTCACCCCTCCACTTT; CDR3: CASSWQAYSPLHF
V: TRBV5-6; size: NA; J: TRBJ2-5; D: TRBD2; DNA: TGTGCCAGCAGCTCCCCTAGGGCTAGCGGAATACAAGAGACCCAGTACTTC; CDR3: CASSSPRASGIQETQYF
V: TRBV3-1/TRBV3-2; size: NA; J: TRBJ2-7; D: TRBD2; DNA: TGTGCCAGCAGCCAAGAACCTAGCGGGAGCTACGAGCAGTACTTC; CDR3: CASSQEPSGSYEQYF
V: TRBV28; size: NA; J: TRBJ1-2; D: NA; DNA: TGTGCCAGCAGCTCAGGGGCGGACTATGGCTACACCTTC; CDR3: CASSSGADYGYTF
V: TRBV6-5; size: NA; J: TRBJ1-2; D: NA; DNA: TGTGCCAGCAGTTCTGGGGGCAGGGGCGGATACTATGGCTACACCTTC; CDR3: CASSSGGRGGYYGYTF
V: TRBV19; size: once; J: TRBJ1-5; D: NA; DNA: TGTGCCAGTAGTATCGGGACACTTAATCAGCCCCAGCATTTT; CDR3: CASSIGTLNQPQHF
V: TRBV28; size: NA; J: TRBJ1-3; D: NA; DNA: TGTGCCAGCAGTCCCCCTACAGGGTACTCTGGAAACACCATATATTTT; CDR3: CASSPPTGYSGNTIYF
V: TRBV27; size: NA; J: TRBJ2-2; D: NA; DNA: TGTGCCAGCAGTCCCCGACTAGGAAACACCGGGGAGCTGTTTTTT; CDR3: CASSPRLGNTGELFF
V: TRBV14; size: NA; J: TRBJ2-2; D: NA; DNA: TGTGCCAGCAGCCAAGAACTTCCGGGACTTAACACCGGGGAGCTGTTTTTT; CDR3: CASSQELPGLNTGELFF
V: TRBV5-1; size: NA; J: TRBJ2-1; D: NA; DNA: TGCGCCAGCAGCTTGGCACTGGGATCGGGGAATGAGCAGTTCTTC; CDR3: CASSLALGSGNEQFF
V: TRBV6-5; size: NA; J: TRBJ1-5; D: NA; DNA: TGTGCCAGCAGATGGGACACCAATCAGCCCCAGCATTTT; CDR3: CASRWDTNQPQHF
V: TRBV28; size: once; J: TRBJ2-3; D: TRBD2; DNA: TGTGCCAGCAGTTCCCCCCGGGCGGGAGGCAGAGATACGCAGTATTTT; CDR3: CASSSPRAGGRDTQYF
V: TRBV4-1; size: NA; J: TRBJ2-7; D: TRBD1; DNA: TGCGCCAGCAGCCAAAGCACAGGGGTTCTCGCCTACGAGCAGTACTTC; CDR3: CASSQSTGVLAYEQYF
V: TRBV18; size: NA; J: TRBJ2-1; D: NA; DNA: TGTGCCAGCTCACGAGGGGGAGGGGGAAATGAGCAGTTCTTC; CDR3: CASSRGGGGNEQFF
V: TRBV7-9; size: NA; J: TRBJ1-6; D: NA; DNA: TGTGCCAGCAGCTTACAGGGTCCTTATTCACCCCTCCACTTT; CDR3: CASSLQGPYSPLHF
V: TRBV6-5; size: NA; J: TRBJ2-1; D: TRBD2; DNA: TGTGCCAGCAGTTACGCAGGGACTAGCGGGAGTCGGGAGCAGTTCTTC; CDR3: CASSYAGTSGSREQFF
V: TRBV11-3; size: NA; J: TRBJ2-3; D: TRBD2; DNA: TGTGCCAGCACCCTAGCGGGAGATTCAGATACGCAGTATTTT; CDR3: CASTLAGDSDTQYF
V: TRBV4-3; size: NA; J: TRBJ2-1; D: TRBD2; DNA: TGCGCCAGCAGCCGCCATTATAGGGTTGGACTAGCGGGTTTAACAAACAATGAGCAGTTCTTC; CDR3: CASSRHYRVGLAGLTNNEQFF
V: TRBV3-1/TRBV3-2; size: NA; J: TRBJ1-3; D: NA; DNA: TGTGCCAGCAGCCAAGGGGAGAGAAACACCATATATTTT; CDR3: CASSQGERNTIYF
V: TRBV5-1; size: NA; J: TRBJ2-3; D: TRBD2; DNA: TGCGCCAGCAGACTGAGTAGCGGGTCTAGCACAGATACGCAGTATTTT; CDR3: CASRLSSGSSTDTQYF
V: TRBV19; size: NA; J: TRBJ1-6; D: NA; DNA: TGTGCCAGTACTACGCACCTAAACTATAATTCACCCCTCCACTTT; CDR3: CASTTHLNYNSPLHF